The present entry profiles one T cell receptor (beta chain) with its context. Its antigen is as yet unknown. TCR beta cDNA libraries had unique molecular identifiers. From around 0.96 to 9.9 million T cells, around 500,000 cDNA molecules were obtained. Using its own MiXCR run on the PCR reads, TCRdb lists one record per CDR3 protein. The sample holds 430,000 or so distinct CDR3 sequences, about 39% seen once. The data belong to a study of post-analysis software for immune sequencing data. Study-level results: Strong same-batch co-clustering of samples appeared with F measure clustering. Roughly five TRBV segments appeared more often in patients than in controls, and TRBV5-6, TRBV5-1 and TRBV20-1 were among these.

The CDR3 sequence is 13 residues long. Trimming pared 5 bases from V and 6 bases from J, leaving 13 bases between. The germline CDR1 and CDR2 sequences are SGHTA and FQGTGA. The genes are TRBV7-3 and TRBJ1-1; D is perhaps TRBD1 (5 bases). Specimen: blood. The clonotype originates from a girl aged 2 to 9 with multiple sclerosis. CDR3 in amino acids: CASSPPGRSEAFF. The CDR3 bases are TGTGCCAGCAGCCCACCAGGGAGGTCTGAAGCTTTCTTT. Complete variable domain (other parts from reference TRBV7-3 and TRBJ1-1): GAGVSQTPSNKVTEKGKYVELRCDPISGHTALYWYRQSLGQGPEFLIYFQGTGAADDSGLPNDRFFAVRPEGSVSTLKIQRTERGDSAVYLCASSPPGRSEAFFGQGTRLTVV.